A single sample gave rise to the 15 T cell receptor beta chains below, sequenced in a study of graft-versus-host responses after intestinal transplantation. For these receptors, no antigen is known. Clones were sequenced by immunoSEQ multiplex PCR, and TCRdb holds only the in-frame ones, with some missing. The table shows 70,000 to 95,000 clones, with 90% to 95% occurring only once. The specimen comprised unstimulated CD8+ T cells sorted from spleen or lymph node cells, sampled before transplant. Receptors originate from a human donor who was the organ donor for an intestinal transplant.

Only one count was recorded for this clone. The chain couples TRBV14 to TRBJ2-3, with TRBD1 identical over 7 bases. V lost 3 bases, J lost 0 bases, and 3 bases stayed unmatched. Germline CDR1 and CDR2: SGHDN and FVKESK. This CDR3 is built from 15 residues. In DNA form, the CDR3 reads TGTGCCAGCAGCCAGACAGGGTGGAGCACAGATACGCAGTATTTT. This sequence encodes CASSQTGWSTDTQYF.

The J gene is TRBJ2-5, the V gene TRBV5-1; D not resolved. V lost 6 bases, J lost 2 bases, and 8 bases lay in between. CDR3 length: 12 amino acids. From germline, CDR1 is SGHRS and CDR2 YFSETQ. CDR3 protein: CASTGPQETQYF. The CDR3 DNA is TGCGCCAGCACGGGTCCTCAAGAGACCCAGTACTTC.

The CDR3 protein is CASSYKPGEQYF. CDR3 DNA: TGTGCCAGCAGCTACAAACCAGGCGAGCAGTACTTC. The J gene is TRBJ2-7, the V gene TRBV5-4; D call uncertain. The length of the CDR3 is 12 residues. Trimming stripped 3 bases from V and 6 bases from J, with 10 bases between. CDR1 and CDR2 from the germline V gene are SGHNT and YYREEE (reference sequence). The entire variable domain, with the rest obtained from reference TRBV5-4 and TRBJ2-7, is as follows: ETGVTQSPTHLIKTRGQQVTLRCSSQSGHNTVSWYQQALGQGPQFIFQYYREEENGRGNFPPRFSGLQFPNYSSELNVNALELDDSALYLCASSYKPGEQYFGPGTRLTVT.

The chain links TRBV27 to TRBJ1-1; D is unresolved. CDR1 and CDR2 (germline): MNHEY, SMNVEV (reference sequence). The CDR3 runs 14 residues. Trimming pared 0 bases from V and 4 bases from J, leaving 9 bases between. The CDR3 region is CASSLSAFGTEAFF. Written as DNA, the CDR3 is TGTGCCAGCAGTTTATCAGCGTTCGGCACTGAAGCTTTCTTT.

In nucleotides, the CDR3 is TGTGCCAGCAGCCACGGAGCCCCTGAAGCTTTCTTT. This sequence encodes CASSHGAPEAFF. The chain links TRBV7-9 to TRBJ1-1, with no clear D. Per germline, CDR1 SEHNR and CDR2 FQNEAQ (reference sequence). Trimming stripped 5 bases from V and 6 bases from J, with 10 bases between. The CDR3 spans 12 residues.

The chain uses TRBV7-6 and TRBJ2-2, with D possibly being TRBD2 (5 bases). The CDR3 is made up of 12 amino acids. Deletions cut 3 bases from V and 6 bases from J, with 5 bases between. CDR1 is SGHVS and CDR2 is FNYEAQ in the germline V gene. CDR3 nucleotides: TGTGCCAGCAGCTTCGGGGCCGGGGAGCTGTTTTTT. Its translation: CASSFGAGELFF.

J is TRBJ2-2 and V is TRBV4-1; D remains ambiguous. Trimming removed 1 base from V and 0 bases from J, with 9 bases in between. CDR3 size: 16 residues. Germline values: CDR1 MGHRA, CDR2 YSYEKL. CDR3 region: CASSQGSHANTGELFF. CDR3 nucleotides: TGCGCCAGCAGCCAAGGGTCACACGCGAACACCGGGGAGCTGTTTTTT.

The chain has TRBV19 and TRBJ2-3; D not certain. Germline CDR1 reads LNHDA; CDR2 reads SQIVND (reference sequence). This CDR3 contains 13 residues. Trimming cost V 9 bases and J 8 bases, with 18 bases left between them. In DNA form, the CDR3 reads TGTGCCAGCAGAGCCATGGCCCCGGGTACGCAGTATTTT. This translates into CASRAMAPGTQYF.

The J gene is TRBJ1-5, the V gene TRBV6-5; D uncertain. The V and J ends lost 8 bases and 6 bases respectively, with 17 bases between them. This CDR3 is built from 14 residues. The germline CDR1 and CDR2 sequences are MNHEY and SVGAGI. CDR3 bases: TGTGCCAGCGCCTACGGACGGGAAATTCAGCCCCAGCATTTT. This sequence encodes CASAYGREIQPQHF.

The chain uses TRBV9 and TRBJ2-7; 8 bases fit TRBD2. This CDR3 spans 14 amino acids. Unmatched junction bases numbered 5, after V lost 0 bases and J lost 6 bases. The germline gives CDR1 SGDLS, CDR2 YYNGEE. The CDR3 sequence: CASSVGTSTGEQYF. For the CDR3, the DNA is TGTGCCAGCAGCGTAGGGACTAGCACGGGCGAGCAGTACTTC.

This rearrangement joins TRBV19 to TRBJ1-5; TRBD1 aligns across 8 bases. Unmatched junction bases numbered 4, after V lost 0 bases and J lost 6 bases. CDR3 length: 15 residues. The V gene's germline CDR1 is LNHDA and CDR2 SQIVND (reference sequence). CDR3 amino acids: CASSIDRGPSQPQHF. CDR3 DNA: TGTGCCAGTAGTATAGACAGGGGGCCGAGTCAGCCCCAGCATTTT. Complete variable domain (other parts from reference TRBV19 and TRBJ1-5): DGGITQSPKYLFRKEGQNVTLSCEQNLNHDAMYWYRQDPGQGLRLIYYSQIVNDFQKGDIAEGYSVSREKKESFPLTVTSAQKNPTAFYLCASSIDRGPSQPQHFGDGTRLSIL.

This CDR3 is CASSEVGEGSQLGYTF. The CDR3 DNA reads as TGTGCCAGCAGTGAAGTGGGGGAGGGGTCCCAACTCGGGTACACCTTC. The genes are TRBV2 and TRBJ1-2; possibly TRBD1 for D (5 bases). CDR1 and CDR2 from the germline V gene are SNHLY and FYNNEI. V was shortened by 1 base and J by 11 bases, with 23 bases between the two germline ends. CDR3 size: 16 residues. The full variable domain, in which reference TRBV2 and TRBJ1-2 provide the parts outside the CDR3, is EPEVTQTPSHQVTQMGQEVILRCVPISNHLYFYWYRQILGQKVEFLVSFYNNEISEKSEIFDDQFSVERPDGSNFTLKIRSTKLEDSAMYFCASSEVGEGSQLGYTFGSGTRLTVV.

The chain couples TRBV2 to TRBJ2-7; 7 nucleotides align to TRBD2. The V and J ends lost 10 bases and 9 bases, in that order; junction bases with no gene match: 9. Germline values: CDR1 SNHLY, CDR2 FYNNEI. This CDR3 is 11 amino acids long. In nucleotides, the CDR3 is TGTGCCACCTGGGCAGCGGGGATGCAGTACTTC. It encodes CATWAAGMQYF.

In its sample, this clone was seen once. This chain connects TRBV12-5 to TRBJ2-1; maybe TRBD1 (6 bases). Trimming shortened V by 5 bases and J by 5 bases, and 13 bases separated the two germline ends. This CDR3 spans 14 amino acids. CDR1 LGHNT and CDR2 FRNRAP come from the germline V gene. The chain's CDR3 is CASGATGLDNEQFF. CDR3 bases: TGTGCTAGTGGTGCGACAGGCCTCGACAATGAGCAGTTCTTC.

This chain connects TRBV27 to TRBJ2-2; unclear D gene. Trimming cost V 2 bases and J 8 bases, with 12 bases left between them. Germline CDR1 and CDR2: MNHEY and SMNVEV (reference sequence). This CDR3 is 14 amino acids long. CDR3 sequence: CASSLMAFVGELFF. Here the CDR3 DNA reads TGTGCCAGCAGTTTAATGGCATTTGTGGGGGAGCTGTTTTTT.